The 30 T cell receptor beta chains below were found in one sample sequenced in a study of cytomegalovirus exposure and HLA in healthy donors. The PCR made use of 60 Vbeta and 13 Jbeta primers. TCRdb's table, derived via immunoSEQ multiplex PCR, lists solely in-frame clones and lacks some. The repertoire table contains 55,000 to 75,000 clones. The source material was PBMCs. Every receptor here comes from a woman aged 25 to 39 in good health and CMV-seronegative.

CDR3 coding DNA: TGTGCCAGCACGACGGGAGGCACTGAAGCTTTCTTT. Translated: CASTTGGTEAFF. V usage is TRBV6-1 and J usage is TRBJ1-1; no reliable D call. V was pared by 7 bases and J by 4 bases, with 10 bases between. Germline assignment: CDR1 MNHNS and CDR2 SASEGT. This CDR3 has 12 amino acids.

The chain combines TRBV4-2 with TRBJ2-7, with 13 nucleotides matching TRBD2. V shed 3 bases and J 3 bases; nucleotides not matched to a gene: 2. Germline values: CDR1 LGHNA, CDR2 YNFKEQ. This CDR3 is 15 amino acids long. CDR3 sequence: CASSHGTSGNYEQYF. In DNA, the CDR3 is TGTGCCAGCAGCCACGGGACTAGCGGGAACTACGAGCAGTACTTC.

The chain joins TRBV30 to TRBJ1-5; possible D gene TRBD1, 6 bases. The germline gives CDR1 GTSNPN, CDR2 SVGIG (reference sequence). Trimming pared 2 bases from V and 6 bases from J, leaving 17 bases between. The CDR3 totals 15 residues. The CDR3 protein is CAWSPLWGRGQPQHF. CDR3 sequence (DNA): TGTGCCTGGAGTCCCCTTTGGGGGCGCGGTCAGCCCCAGCATTTT.

The V gene is TRBV4-1, the J gene TRBJ2-2; 8 bases fit TRBD1. From germline, CDR1 is MGHRA and CDR2 YSYEKL. The CDR3 is made up of 17 amino acids. V was clipped by 0 bases and J by 5 bases; unmatched bases: 8. The CDR3 DNA reads TGCGCCAGCAGCCAAGAGTCACAGGGGGTTGGAACCGGGGAGCTGTTTTTT. Translating gives CASSQESQGVGTGELFF.

The chain has TRBV18 and TRBJ1-6, with a weak D call TRBD1 (6 bases). Germline V gene data show CDR1 as KGHSH and CDR2 as LQKENI. The CDR3 covers 15 residues. V shed 1 base and J shed 7 bases, with 11 bases lying between them. CDR3 nucleotide sequence: TGTGCCAGCTCACCACGGCCAGGGGAAAATTCACCCCTCCACTTT. It codes for CASSPRPGENSPLHF.

A note on this clone: Other DNA sequences in this sample translate to the same CDR3. The CDR3 spells CASSPGLAGYEQYF. CDR3 nucleotides: TGTGCCAGCAGCCCCGGACTAGCGGGCTACGAGCAGTACTTC. The chain recombines TRBV27 with TRBJ2-7, with 11 bases aligning to TRBD2. The J segment lost 3 bases and the V segment lost 6 bases, leaving 4 bases of the junction unmatched. This CDR3 comprises 14 residues. Germline assignment: CDR1 MNHEY and CDR2 SMNVEV (reference sequence).

The gene calls are TRBV6-1 and TRBJ2-5; 10 bases line up with TRBD2. The J call may be in error: the DNA end matches TRBJ2-7 better. The CDR3 is made up of 14 amino acids. Germline V CDR1 and CDR2: MNHNS, SASEGT. The CDR3 spells CASSTSGTTYEQYF. CDR3 DNA sequence: TGTGCCAGCAGTACTAGCGGGACCACCTACGAGCAGTACTTC.

The V gene is TRBV9, the J gene TRBJ2-7, with a possible D match to TRBD2 (5 bases). The CDR3 contains 16 residues. The germline V and J ends were trimmed by 4 bases and 2 bases, with 19 bases remaining between them. Germline CDR1 reads SGDLS; CDR2 reads YYNGEE. The DNA for the CDR3 is TGTGCCAGCAGCCCCACGGGGAGCCCTGTGACCTACGAGCAGTACTTC. Translation: CASSPTGSPVTYEQYF.

The V and J genes are TRBV4-1 and TRBJ2-7; D unresolved. CDR1 is MGHRA and CDR2 is YSYEKL in the germline V gene. V lost 0 bases and J 2 bases, leaving 11 bases between the germline ends. The length of the CDR3 is 15 residues. CDR3 coding DNA: TGCGCCAGCAGCCAAGAAAGAGCAGGCCCCTACGAGCAGTACTTC. Amino acids: CASSQERAGPYEQYF.

V and J are TRBV6-1 and TRBJ2-7, with a weak D call TRBD2 (5 bases). Germline CDR1 is MNHNS and CDR2 is SASEGT. V shed 3 bases and J shed 3 bases, with 9 bases lying between them. The CDR3 is made up of 13 amino acids. CDR3 sequence reads: CASSDNGDYEQYF. For the CDR3, the DNA is TGTGCCAGCAGTGACAACGGGGACTACGAGCAGTACTTC.

This chain joins TRBV28 and TRBJ2-5; TRBD1 matches 10 bases. Trimming took 6 bases from V and 3 from J; bases not matched to a gene: 7. CDR3 length: 15 amino acids. Looked up from germline, CDR1 is MDHEN and CDR2 is SYDVKM. The CDR3: CASSGQGVWEETQYF. The CDR3 bases are TGTGCCAGCAGCGGACAGGGGGTATGGGAAGAGACCCAGTACTTC.

V and J are TRBV29-1 and TRBJ2-1, with D unclear. With 1 base removed from V and 9 bases from J, the gap between germline ends came to 16 bases. The CDR3 contains 14 residues. CDR1 is SQVTM, CDR2 ANQGSEA, per germline. This chain's CDR3 is CSVEGYSPFREQFF. The CDR3 nucleotides read TGCAGCGTTGAAGGGTACTCCCCATTTCGTGAGCAGTTCTTC.

The chain combines TRBV19 with TRBJ1-1, with TRBD1 as a possible D gene (5 bases). Germline V gene sequence: CDR1 LNHDA, CDR2 SQIVND (reference sequence). The CDR3 totals 15 residues. V was cut by 3 bases and J by 1 base, with 12 bases left in between. This CDR3 reads CASSIGRRGNTEAFF. The CDR3 DNA sequence: TGTGCCAGTAGTATTGGTCGGAGGGGGAACACTGAAGCTTTCTTT.

CDR3 sequence reads: CASSQEWGQVDKLFF. The CDR3 DNA is TGCGCCAGCAGCCAAGAATGGGGCCAAGTGGATAAACTGTTTTTT. The chain couples TRBV4-1 to TRBJ1-4, with a possible D match to TRBD1 (5 bases). Trimming stripped 0 bases from V and 11 bases from J, with 16 bases between. Germline V gene sequence: CDR1 MGHRA, CDR2 YSYEKL. CDR3 size: 15 residues.

The rearrangement links TRBV6-6 to TRBJ2-1; TRBD2 matches at 7 bases. V lost 4 bases, J lost 6 bases, and 9 bases stayed unmatched. From germline, CDR1 is MNHNY and CDR2 SVGAGI (reference sequence). The CDR3 is 15 residues long. This CDR3 is CASSWGGAGVNEQFF. The CDR3 bases are TGTGCCAGCAGTTGGGGCGGTGCGGGGGTCAATGAGCAGTTCTTC.

Remarks on this clone: Additional DNA sequences in this sample encode the identical CDR3. J is TRBJ2-7 and V is TRBV7-2; a possible D gene is TRBD1 (5 bases). The CDR3 covers 14 residues. V was shortened by 5 bases and J by 5 bases, with 16 bases between the two germline ends. The germline V gene encodes CDR1 SGHTA and CDR2 FQGNSA. Here the CDR3 reads CASSQSPTANEQYF. Here the CDR3 DNA reads TGTGCCAGCAGCCAATCCCCGACAGCTAACGAGCAGTACTTC.

The chain links TRBV6-6 to TRBJ1-3; 8 nucleotides agree with TRBD1. The CDR3 is 15 residues long. Per the germline V gene, CDR1 is MNHNY and CDR2 is SVGAGI (reference sequence). With 5 bases clipped from V and 4 bases from J, the junction kept 7 bases outside the gene matches. DNA for the CDR3: TGTGCCAGCAGTGATCCCGGGACAGGCGGAAACACCATATATTTT. Its protein product is CASSDPGTGGNTIYF.

The chain uses TRBV29-1 and TRBJ1-2; 7 bases agree with TRBD1. Germline CDR1 is SQVTM and CDR2 is ANQGSEA. The CDR3 is 11 residues long. V was clipped by 7 bases and J by 4 bases; unmatched bases: 3. The CDR3 sequence: CSADRVYGYTF. The CDR3 coding sequence is TGCAGCGCCGACAGGGTCTATGGCTACACCTTC.

The V gene is TRBV5-8, the J gene TRBJ2-7; D is possibly TRBD1 (5 bases). In germline, CDR1 is SGHTS, CDR2 YDEGEE. The V end was cut by 4 bases, the J end by 2 bases, with 16 bases between. The CDR3 runs to 15 residues. CDR3 nucleotide sequence: TGTGCCAGCAGCCAACGGCCCCAGGGTACCTACGAGCAGTACTTC. This codes for CASSQRPQGTYEQYF.

The chain is built from TRBV19 and TRBJ1-1, with 9 bases aligning to TRBD1. This CDR3 has 15 amino acids. Germline V CDR1 and CDR2: LNHDA, SQIVND (reference sequence). The junction had 9 bases not matched to a gene; V was cut back by 5 bases and J by 5 bases. CDR3 loop: CASSLGTGRGTEAFF. CDR3 nucleotide sequence: TGTGCCAGTAGTCTCGGGACAGGGCGGGGGACTGAAGCTTTCTTT.

The chain uses TRBV5-4 and TRBJ2-7; 8 nucleotides line up with TRBD2. This CDR3 is 11 amino acids long. V lost 4 bases, J lost 6 bases, and 0 bases stayed unmatched. From germline, CDR1 is SGHNT and CDR2 YYREEE (reference sequence). The DNA of the CDR3 is TGTGCCAGCAGCCGGGGGGGCGAGCAGTACTTC. Protein sequence: CASSRGGEQYF.

The chain combines TRBV7-2 with TRBJ1-5; maybe TRBD1 (5 bases). The ends were cut back, 6 bases at V and 0 bases at J, with 9 bases in the middle. Germline CDR1 reads SGHTA; CDR2 reads FQGNSA. CDR3 length: 14 residues. CDR3 loop: CASRLDTSNQPQHF. The CDR3 nucleotides are TGTGCCAGCAGATTGGACACTAGCAATCAGCCCCAGCATTTT.

The gene calls are TRBV6-5 and TRBJ2-7; perhaps TRBD2 as D (6 bases). With 4 bases removed from V and 1 base from J, the gap between germline ends came to 11 bases. The CDR3 length is 14 residues. Germline CDR1 reads MNHEY; CDR2 reads SVGAGI. The CDR3 reads CASSLSGLSYEQYF. The CDR3 nucleotides read TGTGCCAGCAGTTTATCAGGACTATCCTACGAGCAGTACTTC.

The rearrangement joins TRBV11-2 to TRBJ1-2; possibly TRBD1 for D (6 bases). V lost 1 base, J lost 3 bases, and 9 bases lay in between. CDR1 is SGHAT, CDR2 FQNNGV, per germline. This CDR3 spans 14 amino acids. The CDR3 DNA reads as TGTGCCAGCAGCTTAGGGGCAGGGGACTATGGCTACACCTTC. This gives the protein CASSLGAGDYGYTF.

This rearrangement joins TRBV11-2 to TRBJ2-7; the match to TRBD2 covers 9 bases. The J segment lost 4 bases and the V segment lost 5 bases, leaving 6 bases of the junction unmatched. The CDR3 has 14 amino acids. The germline V gene encodes CDR1 SGHAT and CDR2 FQNNGV. The DNA for the CDR3 is TGTGCCAGCAGCCAAGCGGGACTAGCATACGAGCAGTACTTC. Its protein is CASSQAGLAYEQYF.

V is TRBV10-1 and J is TRBJ2-1, with unresolved D. Trimming took off 0 bases at V and 12 bases at J, with 9 bases between the two ends. This CDR3 spans 12 amino acids. Per germline, CDR1 WNHNN and CDR2 SYGVQD (reference sequence). In nucleotides, the CDR3 is TGCGCCAGCAGTGAGTCTAGCTCGGTGCAGTTCTTC. Protein: CASSESSSVQFF.

The V and J genes are TRBV19 and TRBJ2-3; 8 bases align to TRBD1. Germline trimming cut 2 bases from V and 4 bases from J; bases unmatched to any gene: 5. In germline, CDR1 is LNHDA, CDR2 SQIVND (reference sequence). The CDR3 runs 15 residues. The CDR3 DNA is TGTGCCAGTAGTATACAGGGGGCTGCTTCAGATACGCAGTATTTT. It specifies CASSIQGAASDTQYF.

The V call is TRBV15, the J call TRBJ1-2; D call uncertain. V gave up 0 bases and J gave up 2 bases, with 10 bases separating them. The CDR3 is 15 amino acids. Germline assignment: CDR1 LNHNV and CDR2 YYDKDF (reference sequence). The chain's CDR3 is CATSRDLGRNYGYTF. The DNA for the CDR3 is TGTGCCACCAGCAGAGATCTTGGCCGAAACTATGGCTACACCTTC.

The chain combines TRBV9 with TRBJ2-7; 11 bases agree with TRBD1. The CDR3 contains 16 residues. The trim removed 3 bases at V and 0 bases at J, leaving 5 bases unmatched. Germline V gives CDR1 SGDLS, CDR2 YYNGEE. The CDR3 DNA reads TGTGCCAGCAGCGCCCGCGGGACAGGGGGCTCCTACGAGCAGTACTTC. Translating gives CASSARGTGGSYEQYF.

The genes are TRBV7-8 and TRBJ2-3; D call uncertain. V was cut by 6 bases and J by 0 bases, with 19 bases left in between. In germline, CDR1 is SGHVS, CDR2 FQNEAQ. The CDR3 spans 17 residues. CDR3 nucleotide sequence: TGTGCCAGCAGTTCCCTGCAGAAATCTTCTAGCACAGATACGCAGTATTTT. Translating it yields CASSSLQKSSSTDTQYF.